These 29 T cell receptor beta chains originate from one sample sequenced in a study of T cell responses to AZD1222 COVID-19 vaccine. The assay was immunoSEQ multiplex PCR, and TCRdb's table has in-frame clones only and misses some. The sample has 150,000 to 200,000 clones, approximately 93% seen once; the top ten hold 1%. This specimen was peripheral blood, taken 28 days after the second AZD1222 dose. The receptors here all came from an adult who received the AZD1222 COVID-19 vaccine.

The V call is TRBV5-6, the J call TRBJ2-5, with 11 positions matching TRBD2. Germline lookup yields CDR1 SGHDT and CDR2 YYEEEE. V shed 6 bases and J 4 bases; nucleotides not matched to a gene: 17. The CDR3 spans 18 residues. CDR3 sequence: CASTPLAGAIGQRETQYF. CDR3 nucleotide sequence: TGTGCCAGCACCCCACTAGCGGGGGCCATCGGTCAAAGAGAGACCCAGTACTTC.

This chain links TRBV7-8 with TRBJ1-4; D is perhaps TRBD1 (5 bases). The V end lost 1 base, the J end lost 8 bases, and 14 bases lay between the germline ends. The CDR3 contains 15 residues. CDR1 and CDR2 from the germline V gene are SGHVS and FQNEAQ. DNA for the CDR3: TGTGCCAGCAGCTTAGGTGGCAGGGAGGGGGAAAAACTGTTTTTT. It translates to CASSLGGREGEKLFF.

V is TRBV18 and J is TRBJ1-1, with D hard to call. This CDR3 is 15 amino acids long. The V and J ends lost 5 bases and 3 bases respectively, with 16 bases between them. CDR1 and CDR2 from the germline V gene are KGHSH and LQKENI. CDR3 sequence (DNA): TGTGCCAGCTCAAGAACCTCCTCGGGTGACACTGAAGCTTTCTTT. It is translated as CASSRTSSGDTEAFF. Combining the CDR3 with reference TRBV18 and TRBJ1-1 gives the whole variable domain NAGVMQNPRHLVRRRGQEARLRCSPMKGHSHVYWYRQLPEEGLKFMVYLQKENIIDESGMPKERFSAEFPKEGPSILRIQQVVRGDSAAYFCASSRTSSGDTEAFFGQGTRLTVV.

The V and J genes are TRBV30 and TRBJ1-5, with 9 positions matching TRBD1. V lost 2 bases and J lost 8; bases outside the gene matches: 7. The CDR3 consists of 14 residues. The germline V gene encodes CDR1 GTSNPN and CDR2 SVGIG (reference sequence). CDR3 nucleotides: TGTGCCTGGAGTTCCGGACAGGGGTTAGAGCCCCAGCATTTT. Protein sequence: CAWSSGQGLEPQHF. The variable domain in full, completed from reference TRBV30 and TRBJ1-5, reads SQTIHQWPATLVQPVGSPLSLECTVEGTSNPNLYWYRQAAGRGLQLLFYSVGIGQISSEVPQNLSASRPQDRQFILSSKKLLLSDSGFYLCAWSSGQGLEPQHFGDGTRLSIL.

V is TRBV25-1 and J is TRBJ2-6; no definite D call. Trimming removed 8 bases at V and 1 base at J, with 9 bases between. Germline values: CDR1 MGHDK, CDR2 SYGVNS. The CDR3 loop spans 14 amino acids. CDR3 residues: CASGDESGANVLTF. DNA of the CDR3: TGTGCCAGCGGGGATGAATCTGGGGCCAACGTCCTGACTTTC. Drawing the rest from reference TRBV25-1 and TRBJ2-6, the complete variable domain is EADIYQTPRYLVIGTGKKITLECSQTMGHDKMYWYQQDPGMELHLIHYSYGVNSTEKGDLSSESTVSRIRTEHFPLTLESARPSHTSQYLCASGDESGANVLTFGAGSRLTVL.

CDR3: CASSLVWAFSSPLHF. DNA of the CDR3: TGTGCCAGCAGCTTAGTATGGGCATTTTCTTCACCCCTCCACTTT. V is TRBV11-3 and J is TRBJ1-6; D unclear. Per the germline V gene, CDR1 is SGHNT and CDR2 is YENEEA. Trimming left V 1 base short and J 9 bases short, with 13 bases between. There are 15 residues in the CDR3.

The chain combines TRBV6-5 with TRBJ1-5, with 9 bases that match TRBD1. Trimming at V came to 0 bases and at J to 15 bases, leaving 9 bases not matched to a gene. CDR3 length equals 14 residues. Germline CDR1 MNHEY, CDR2 SVGAGI. The CDR3 spells CASSYSIWDRVLHF. CDR3 nucleotide sequence: TGTGCCAGCAGTTACTCGATCTGGGACAGGGTACTGCATTTT.

The chain has TRBV24-1 and TRBJ1-2, with 7 bases fitting TRBD1. Germline lookup yields CDR1 KGHDR and CDR2 SFDVKD. The CDR3 consists of 14 residues. V was clipped by 3 bases and J by 8 bases; unmatched bases: 8. The CDR3 DNA reads TGTGCCACCAGTGATCGAGACAGGGTGGGGGGCTACACCTTC. It encodes CATSDRDRVGGYTF.

This clone was counted once. V and J are TRBV5-4 and TRBJ1-6; 9 nucleotides align to TRBD1. V lost 4 bases to trimming and J lost 1 base; unmatched junction nucleotides: 6. Germline V gene sequence: CDR1 SGHNT, CDR2 YYREEE (reference sequence). The CDR3 sequence is 17 residues long. The CDR3 coding sequence is TGTGCCAGCAGCCCGGGACAGGGCCTATCCTATAATTCACCCCTCCACTTT. Translating it yields CASSPGQGLSYNSPLHF.

The chain employs TRBV7-3 and TRBJ2-7; 8 bases line up with TRBD1. Germline V gives CDR1 SGHTA, CDR2 FQGTGA. V lost 3 bases to trimming and J lost 0 bases; unmatched junction nucleotides: 7. CDR3 length equals 16 residues. The chain's CDR3 is CASSFSYRGSSYEQYF. The CDR3, as DNA: TGTGCCAGCAGCTTCAGCTACAGGGGGAGCTCCTACGAGCAGTACTTC.

The V and J genes are TRBV5-1 and TRBJ1-6; no clear D. The CDR3 covers 15 residues. V lost 5 bases, J lost 9 bases, and 18 bases lay in between. Germline V gives CDR1 SGHRS, CDR2 YFSETQ. CDR3 in amino acids: CASSSGVSKTSPLHF. In nucleotides, the CDR3 is TGCGCCAGCAGTTCCGGAGTGAGCAAAACTTCACCCCTCCACTTT. Variable domain in full (rest from reference TRBV5-1 and TRBJ1-6): KAGVTQTPRYLIKTRGQQVTLSCSPISGHRSVSWYQQTPGQGLQFLFEYFSETQRNKGNFPGRFSGRQFSNSRSEMNVSTLELGDSALYLCASSSGVSKTSPLHFGNGTRLTVT.

V usage is TRBV6-5 and J usage is TRBJ1-2; a possible D gene is TRBD1 (5 bases). V dropped 6 bases and J dropped 3 bases, with 14 bases sitting between them. This CDR3 contains 14 residues. Germline values: CDR1 MNHEY, CDR2 SVGAGI. Here the CDR3 reads CASRKAGHDYGYTF. The CDR3 DNA reads as TGTGCCAGCAGAAAGGCGGGGCACGACTATGGCTACACCTTC.

V and J are TRBV19 and TRBJ2-7; TRBD2 might be the D (6 bases). The CDR3 loop spans 11 amino acids. Trimming removed 4 bases at V and 6 bases at J, with 7 bases between. Germline CDR1 LNHDA, CDR2 SQIVND (reference sequence). CDR3 in amino acids: CASSSGTEQYF. In nucleotides, the CDR3 is TGTGCCAGTAGTAGCGGGACCGAGCAGTACTTC.

The rearrangement links TRBV12-3 or TRBV12-4 to TRBJ1-2; D is ambiguous. The V and J ends lost 4 bases and 8 bases respectively, with 8 bases between them. This CDR3 region has 11 residues. This chain's CDR3 is CASSSLPGYTF. In DNA form, the CDR3 reads TGTGCCAGCAGTTCCTTACCCGGCTACACCTTC.

The CDR3 spells CASSPRTGDEKLFF. The CDR3 region has the DNA TGTGCCAGCTCACCACGGACAGGGGATGAAAAACTGTTTTTT. This chain joins TRBV18 and TRBJ1-4, with 9 positions matching TRBD1. The CDR3 covers 14 residues. CDR1 is KGHSH and CDR2 is LQKENI in the germline V gene. Trimming removed 1 base from V and 6 bases from J; junction bases left unmatched: 0.

The rearrangement links TRBV6-5 to TRBJ2-5, with D perhaps TRBD2 (7 bases). V was trimmed by 7 bases and J by 2 bases, leaving 17 bases between them. This CDR3 spans 15 amino acids. CDR1 and CDR2 from the germline V gene are MNHEY and SVGAGI. In DNA form, the CDR3 reads TGTGCCAGCAAGCTGGGGGGGCAGGGGCAAGAGACCCAGTACTTC. This codes for CASKLGGQGQETQYF.

The chain combines TRBV5-6 with TRBJ2-3; 9 bases are a match to TRBD2. Germline CDR1 and CDR2: SGHDT and YYEEEE. The CDR3 runs 18 residues. V was clipped by 0 bases and J by 2 bases; unmatched bases: 10. The CDR3 reads CASSLEGGGAQVTDTQYF. CDR3 sequence (DNA): TGTGCCAGCAGCTTGGAGGGCGGGGGGGCCCAGGTCACAGATACGCAGTATTTT.

V is TRBV5-1 and J is TRBJ1-5; 11 nucleotides match TRBD1. The germline gives CDR1 SGHRS, CDR2 YFSETQ. The length of the CDR3 is 15 residues. The junction had 3 bases not matched to a gene; V was cut back by 1 base and J by 6 bases. CDR3 DNA sequence: TGCGCCAGCAGCTTGACCGGGACAGGGGGTCAGCCCCAGCATTTT. It encodes CASSLTGTGGQPQHF. Full variable domain (outside the CDR3, taken from reference TRBV5-1 and TRBJ1-5): KAGVTQTPRYLIKTRGQQVTLSCSPISGHRSVSWYQQTPGQGLQFLFEYFSETQRNKGNFPGRFSGRQFSNSRSEMNVSTLELGDSALYLCASSLTGTGGQPQHFGDGTRLSIL.

The V call is TRBV3-1 (or the pseudogene TRBV3-2), the J call TRBJ1-2, with no clear D. The CDR3 is 12 amino acids. V gave up 5 bases and J gave up 6 bases, with 10 bases separating them. Germline CDR1 and CDR2: LGHDT and YNNKEL (reference sequence). The CDR3: CASSDAWNGYTF. CDR3 coding DNA: TGTGCCAGCAGCGACGCCTGGAATGGCTACACCTTC.

The rearrangement links TRBV25-1 to TRBJ1-1; D is possibly TRBD1 (5 bases). Trimming removed 3 bases at V and 7 bases at J, with 27 bases between. Germline CDR1 reads MGHDK; CDR2 reads SYGVNS. This CDR3 is 18 amino acids long. The CDR3 loop is CASSDKAGRGGLRDEAFF. The CDR3 nucleotides read TGTGCCAGCAGTGACAAAGCGGGGAGGGGAGGCCTACGGGATGAAGCTTTCTTT. The full variable domain, in which reference TRBV25-1 and TRBJ1-1 provide the parts outside the CDR3, is EADIYQTPRYLVIGTGKKITLECSQTMGHDKMYWYQQDPGMELHLIHYSYGVNSTEKGDLSSESTVSRIRTEHFPLTLESARPSHTSQYLCASSDKAGRGGLRDEAFFGQGTRLTVV.

The gene calls are TRBV3-1 (or the pseudogene TRBV3-2) and TRBJ1-1; no clear D gene. With 5 bases removed from V and 1 base from J, the gap between germline ends came to 8 bases. Per the germline V gene, CDR1 is LGHDT and CDR2 is YNNKEL (reference sequence). This CDR3 is 13 amino acids long. CDR3 protein: CASSLTKNTEAFF. The CDR3, as DNA: TGTGCCAGCAGCTTGACAAAGAACACTGAAGCTTTCTTT.

This clone showed up just once. The CDR3 DNA sequence: TGTGCCAGCAGTGAAGCGCTTTCGATCATGTCCCAGCATTTT. Its translation is CASSEALSIMSQHF. J is TRBJ1-5 and V is TRBV2; D gene unclear. CDR1 and CDR2 (germline): SNHLY, FYNNEI. Trimming stripped 0 bases from V and 11 bases from J, with 14 bases between. The CDR3 totals 14 residues.

The J gene is TRBJ2-7, the V gene TRBV5-1; 7 nucleotides align to TRBD1. V lost 4 bases and J lost 2; bases outside the gene matches: 9. The CDR3 covers 15 residues. Germline V gene lookup returns CDR1 SGHRS and CDR2 YFSETQ. CDR3 DNA sequence: TGCGCCAGCAGCCTAGGGACAGCGAGCGCCTACGAGCAGTACTTC. This gives the protein CASSLGTASAYEQYF.

V is TRBV4-2 and J is TRBJ2-7, with a weak D call TRBD1 (6 bases). V dropped 0 bases and J dropped 6 bases, with 18 bases sitting between them. Germline V CDR1 and CDR2: LGHNA, YNFKEQ. The CDR3 totals 16 residues. CDR3 coding DNA: TGTGCCAGCAGCCAAGATGAACAGGGATCTGCTCGCGAGCAGTACTTC. It specifies CASSQDEQGSAREQYF.

The V and J genes are TRBV5-1 and TRBJ2-5; TRBD1 matches at 8 bases. V was pared by 5 bases and J by 1 base, with 4 bases of the junction left unmatched. The CDR3 loop spans 14 amino acids. The germline V gene encodes CDR1 SGHRS and CDR2 YFSETQ. CDR3 loop: CASSLRGPQETQYF. CDR3 bases: TGCGCCAGCAGTCTCAGGGGGCCCCAAGAGACCCAGTACTTC.

The V call is TRBV7-9, the J call TRBJ1-5; maybe TRBD1 (5 bases). The CDR3 length is 16 residues. Germline CDR1 and CDR2: SEHNR and FQNEAQ (reference sequence). Trimming took 4 bases from V and 2 from J, leaving 15 bases between them. The CDR3 DNA sequence: TGTGCCAGCAGCTCGATTCAGGGAACGGGCAATCAGCCCCAGCATTTT. It translates to CASSSIQGTGNQPQHF. Full variable domain (rest looked up from reference TRBV7-9 and TRBJ1-5): DTGVSQNPRHKITKRGQNVTFRCDPISEHNRLYWYRQTLGQGPEFLTYFQNEAQLEKSRLLSDRFSAERPKGSFSTLEIQRTEQGDSAMYLCASSSIQGTGNQPQHFGDGTRLSIL.

The chain carries TRBV11-1 and TRBJ2-5; TRBD1 or TRBD2 may be the D gene (5 bases each). This CDR3 is built from 13 residues. With 3 bases removed from V and 2 bases from J, the gap between germline ends came to 7 bases. Germline CDR1 SGHAT, CDR2 FQDESV (reference sequence). The CDR3 loop is CASSLGEQETQYF. The CDR3 DNA is TGTGCCAGCAGCTTGGGGGAACAAGAGACCCAGTACTTC.

This chain connects TRBV9 to TRBJ1-1; unclear D gene. The germline V and J ends were trimmed by 4 bases and 1 base, with 8 bases remaining between them. The CDR3 totals 13 residues. CDR1 SGDLS and CDR2 YYNGEE come from the germline V gene. CDR3 nucleotides: TGTGCCAGCAGCCTAGGGCGGAACACTGAAGCTTTCTTT. Translation gives CASSLGRNTEAFF.

The table lists this clone with a few counts. V gene TRBV11-2 combines with J gene TRBJ2-7; unclear D gene. This CDR3 comprises 11 residues. Trimming shortened V by 6 bases and J by 0 bases, and 3 bases separated the two germline ends. In germline, CDR1 is SGHAT, CDR2 FQNNGV. CDR3 region: CASRNSYEQYF. The CDR3 DNA reads TGTGCCAGCAGGAACTCCTACGAGCAGTACTTC.